The 25 T cell receptor beta chains in this list originate from one sample, sequenced in a study of beta chain features in type 1 diabetes. Every bit of the isolated RNA underwent reverse transcription, so sequencing read expressed TCRB transcripts. The protocol was immunoSEQ multiplex PCR, while the TCRdb copy is restricted to in-frame clones and leaves out a portion. The repertoire holds 250,000 to 300,000 clones, with 8% as singletons. The source material was central memory CD4+ T cells from blood. These receptors were obtained from a woman aged 18-35 years in good health.

The sample holds many counts of this clone. This sample includes further DNA sequences coding for the same CDR3. The V call is TRBV7-9, the J call TRBJ2-6, with unresolved D. V shed 0 bases and J shed 2 bases, with 5 bases lying between them. The germline V gene encodes CDR1 SEHNR and CDR2 FQNEAQ (reference sequence). The CDR3 has 15 amino acids. This CDR3 is CASSLAGTGANVLTF. CDR3 nucleotides: TGTGCCAGCAGCTTAGCCGGTACTGGGGCCAACGTCCTGACTTTC.

J is TRBJ1-2 and V is TRBV9; a possible D gene is TRBD1 (6 bases). In germline, CDR1 is SGDLS, CDR2 YYNGEE. V lost 4 bases, J lost 5 bases, and 24 bases lay in between. The CDR3 contains 17 residues. The CDR3 here is CASSLGGTASSLYGYTF. CDR3 nucleotide sequence: TGTGCCAGCAGCCTAGGGGGGACCGCAAGCTCACTTTATGGCTACACCTTC.

V and J are TRBV7-2 and TRBJ1-2, with 10 bases fitting TRBD1. V trimming: 4 bases; J trimming: 2 bases; junction bases outside the gene matches: 10. CDR1 and CDR2 from the germline V gene are SGHTA and FQGNSA. The length of the CDR3 is 17 residues. CDR3 sequence reads: CASSSAAGQGENYGYTF. CDR3 in DNA: TGTGCCAGCAGCTCGGCTGCTGGACAGGGGGAAAACTATGGCTACACCTTC.

This clone has more than one count but fewer than ten. The chain employs TRBV4-2 and TRBJ2-1, with TRBD1 matching 10 bases. V was pared by 3 bases and J by 7 bases, with 6 bases of the junction left unmatched. The CDR3 totals 15 residues. The germline CDR1 and CDR2 sequences are LGHNA and YNFKEQ. The CDR3 loop is CASSHHGTGENEQFF. CDR3 sequence (DNA): TGTGCCAGCAGCCACCACGGGACAGGGGAAAATGAGCAGTTCTTC.

This rearrangement joins TRBV29-1 to TRBJ2-5; unclear D gene. Trimming stripped 4 bases from V and 0 bases from J, with 3 bases between. This CDR3 comprises 11 residues. Germline CDR1 reads SQVTM; CDR2 reads ANQGSEA. CDR3 DNA: TGCAGCGTTGGGCACCAAGAGACCCAGTACTTC. It codes for CSVGHQETQYF. Combining the CDR3 with reference TRBV29-1 and TRBJ2-5 gives the whole variable domain SAVISQKPSRDICQRGTSLTIQCQVDSQVTMMFWYRQQPGQSLTLIATANQGSEATYESGFVIDKFPISRPNLTFSTLTVSNMSPEDSSIYLCSVGHQETQYFGPGTRLLVL.

The J gene is TRBJ2-1, the V gene TRBV15; D possibly matches TRBD1 or TRBD2 (6 bases each). The CDR3 is 14 residues long. The V end was cut by 5 bases, the J end by 4 bases, with 12 bases between. The germline CDR1 and CDR2 sequences are LNHNV and YYDKDF (reference sequence). The CDR3 DNA reads TGTGCCACCAGCCAGGGGCGGGGATACAATGAGCAGTTCTTC. Translated: CATSQGRGYNEQFF. Full variable domain (outside the CDR3, taken from reference TRBV15 and TRBJ2-1): DAMVIQNPRYQVTQFGKPVTLSCSQTLNHNVMYWYQQKSSQAPKLLFHYYDKDFNNEADTPDNFQSRRPNTSFCFLDIRSPGLGDTAMYLCATSQGRGYNEQFFGPGTRLTVL.

This clone was seen more than once but under ten times. This chain uses TRBV7-9 with TRBJ2-1, with TRBD2 as a possible D gene (5 bases). The V gene lost 0 bases and the J gene lost 5 bases, with 11 bases spanning the gap. In germline, CDR1 is SEHNR, CDR2 FQNEAQ (reference sequence). The CDR3 is made up of 15 amino acids. CDR3 amino acids: CASSLAGVRDNEQFF. DNA for the CDR3: TGTGCCAGCAGCTTAGCCGGGGTTAGGGACAATGAGCAGTTCTTC. Based on the CDR3 plus reference TRBV7-9 and TRBJ2-1, the full variable domain is DTGVSQNPRHKITKRGQNVTFRCDPISEHNRLYWYRQTLGQGPEFLTYFQNEAQLEKSRLLSDRFSAERPKGSFSTLEIQRTEQGDSAMYLCASSLAGVRDNEQFFGPGTRLTVL.

This clone was seen only a few times. The chain carries TRBV15 and TRBJ1-5; D unclear. The CDR3 loop spans 13 amino acids. The V end lost 5 bases, the J end lost 1 base, and 6 bases lay between the germline ends. Germline V gene data show CDR1 as LNHNV and CDR2 as YYDKDF (reference sequence). CDR3 protein: CATSFGSNQPQHF. The DNA of the CDR3 is TGTGCCACCAGCTTTGGAAGCAATCAGCCCCAGCATTTT.

This clone came up many times. The chain links TRBV12-2 to TRBJ1-5; the tabulated D call, TRBD1, remains unverified against the DNA. TRBV12-2 is classified as a pseudogene. This CDR3 is built from 17 residues. The CDR3 coding sequence is TGTGCAAGTCGCACAACTCCCGGGACACATAGCAATCAGCCCCAGCATTTT. Its protein product is CASRTTPGTHSNQPQHF.

The rearrangement links TRBV27 to TRBJ1-5, with a weak D call TRBD1 (5 bases). The V end lost 8 bases, the J end lost 1 base, and 9 bases lay between the germline ends. The CDR3 is 13 amino acids. CDR1 is MNHEY and CDR2 is SMNVEV in the germline V gene (reference sequence). The CDR3 nucleotides are TGTGCCAGCGGCCGGGACAGCAATCAGCCCCAGCATTTT. It is translated as CASGRDSNQPQHF.

The J gene is TRBJ2-2, the V gene TRBV19; D remains unclear. V gave up 5 bases and J gave up 5 bases, with 9 bases separating them. Germline-derived CDR1 and CDR2 are LNHDA and SQIVND (reference sequence). CDR3 length equals 13 residues. The CDR3 spells CASSAGWTGELFF. In DNA form, the CDR3 reads TGTGCCAGTAGTGCCGGGTGGACCGGGGAGCTGTTTTTT.

V usage is TRBV6-1 and J usage is TRBJ1-1, with D maybe TRBD1 (5 bases). V lost 6 bases and J lost 10, with 12 bases in between. The CDR3 consists of 11 residues. Germline CDR1 is MNHNS and CDR2 is SASEGT. Here the CDR3 reads CASSFDRIAFF. The CDR3 DNA reads as TGTGCCAGCAGCTTTGACAGAATAGCTTTCTTT.

This clone has just a few counts. The genes are TRBV6-5 and TRBJ1-1; D gene unclear. V lost 2 bases and J 6 bases, leaving 7 bases between the germline ends. The CDR3 loop spans 12 amino acids. Germline CDR1 is MNHEY and CDR2 is SVGAGI. In nucleotides, the CDR3 is TGTGCCAGCAGTTACGGACTGTCTGAAGCTTTCTTT. This encodes CASSYGLSEAFF.

This clone has a count of ten or more. The genes are TRBV28 and TRBJ2-1; possibly TRBD1 for D (5 bases). The CDR3 is made up of 11 amino acids. Germline CDR1 MDHEN, CDR2 SYDVKM. V lost 3 bases and J lost 12, with 9 bases in between. In DNA, the CDR3 is TGTGCCAGCAGTTTCAGGGAATGGCAGTTCTTC. The encoded protein is CASSFREWQFF.

The gene calls are TRBV30 and TRBJ1-2; D remains unclear. CDR1 and CDR2 from the germline V gene are GTSNPN and SVGIG (reference sequence). CDR3 size: 14 residues. Deletions cut 2 bases from V and 1 base from J, with 11 bases between. The DNA of the CDR3 is TGTGCCTGGAGTTCAGGACTCCTTAACTATGGCTACACCTTC. It translates to CAWSSGLLNYGYTF.

This clone was seen a few times. The V gene is TRBV27, the J gene TRBJ2-1, with TRBD2 as a possible D gene (6 bases). V lost 1 base and J 0 bases, leaving 10 bases between the germline ends. Germline V CDR1 and CDR2: MNHEY, SMNVEV (reference sequence). The CDR3 totals 16 residues. CDR3 in DNA: TGTGCCAGCAGTTTATTAGCGGTCAACTCCTACAATGAGCAGTTCTTC. It is translated as CASSLLAVNSYNEQFF.

This clone was counted only a few times. CDR3 coding DNA: TGTGCCAGCAGTTGGAGGAAGAGCTCCTATAATTCACCCCTCCACTTT. Amino acids: CASSWRKSSYNSPLHF. The chain carries TRBV27 and TRBJ1-6; D ambiguous. V was pared by 4 bases and J by 0 bases, with 10 bases between. There are 16 residues in the CDR3. From germline, CDR1 is MNHEY and CDR2 SMNVEV (reference sequence).

The table lists this clone with a few counts. The chain is built from TRBV7-2 and TRBJ2-2; possibly TRBD1 for D (5 bases). V was clipped by 2 bases and J by 4 bases, with 17 bases between them. CDR3 size: 17 residues. Germline values: CDR1 SGHTA, CDR2 FQGNSA. CDR3 residues: CASSLTSFRVGTGELFF. CDR3 DNA sequence: TGTGCCAGCAGCTTAACCTCTTTCAGGGTCGGCACCGGGGAGCTGTTTTTT.

This clone was picked up many times. Other DNA sequences within the sample encode an identical CDR3. This chain connects TRBV10-3 to TRBJ2-4; D remains unclear. This CDR3 spans 12 amino acids. Trimming pared 0 bases from V and 4 bases from J, leaving 1 base between. Looked up from germline, CDR1 is ENHRY and CDR2 is SYGVKD. The CDR3 nucleotides are TGTGCCATCAGTGAGTCTAAAAACATTCAGTACTTC. Translation: CAISESKNIQYF.

The chain combines TRBV2 with TRBJ2-5; D not certain. V lost 8 bases and J lost 3, with 4 bases in between. Germline lookup yields CDR1 SNHLY and CDR2 FYNNEI. The CDR3 runs to 10 residues. CDR3 coding DNA: TGTGCCAGCGGAGAAGAGACCCAGTACTTC. The encoded protein is CASGEETQYF.

J is TRBJ1-1 and V is TRBV29-1, with D possibly TRBD1 on 6 matching bases. From germline, CDR1 is SQVTM and CDR2 ANQGSEA. Trimming shortened V by 3 bases and J by 7 bases, and 18 bases separated the two germline ends. CDR3 length: 14 residues. The CDR3 sequence: CSVEKGGLGNEAFF. The DNA of the CDR3 is TGCAGCGTTGAGAAGGGGGGCTTGGGAAATGAAGCTTTCTTT.

This clone was picked up many times. V usage is TRBV28 and J usage is TRBJ2-2; 12 bases line up with TRBD2. Per germline, CDR1 MDHEN and CDR2 SYDVKM. V dropped 9 bases and J dropped 8; count of bases not matched to a gene: 7. The CDR3 has 14 residues. The CDR3 nucleotides read TGTGCCAGTGCGCTAGCGGGGGGGCAGGGGGAGCTGTTTTTT. The encoded protein is CASALAGGQGELFF.

Turning to this clone: This may be a read error: a much more frequent sequence differs by one nucleotide. The rearrangement links TRBV6-5 to TRBJ1-1; no reliable D call. V lost 2 bases and J 1 base, leaving 2 bases between the germline ends. Germline V lookup: CDR1 MNHEY, CDR2 SVGAGI. CDR3 length: 12 residues. The CDR3 protein is CASSYRNTEAFF. CDR3 DNA: TGTGCCAGCAGTTACCGGAACACTGAAGCTTTCTTT.

The chain carries TRBV14 and TRBJ2-5, with D perhaps TRBD2 (7 bases). Germline assignment: CDR1 SGHDN and CDR2 FVKESK. V shed 4 bases and J shed 4 bases, with 19 bases lying between them. This CDR3 is 16 amino acids long. CDR3 DNA sequence: TGTGCCAGCAGCCCCGTGGAGGGAGGGGGTCGAGAGACCCAGTACTTC. It translates to CASSPVEGGGRETQYF.

This clone was observed at least ten times. The rearrangement joins TRBV15 to TRBJ1-5, with D unresolved. V was trimmed by 9 bases and J by 3 bases, leaving 6 bases between them. The CDR3 runs 11 residues. Germline V gives CDR1 LNHNV, CDR2 YYDKDF (reference sequence). The CDR3 sequence is CATVINQPQHF. DNA of the CDR3: TGTGCCACTGTTATCAATCAGCCCCAGCATTTT.